The following is a TCR beta chain sequence with its context. Its antigen is currently unknown. The data were taken from a study of shared clonotypes between healthy human individuals. Looking at the study overall: Per-donor plates numbered three CD4 naive, three CD4 memory, two CD8 naive and one CD8 memory. The study, taken as a whole, reports: How much donors shared clonotypes was expected to be affected by sequencing depth. Naive subsets usually exceeded memory subsets in estimated richness. Enrolling few donors narrowed the genetic and exposure-history diversity that was represented.

Generated by immunoSEQ multiplex PCR, the TCRdb table keeps only in-frame clones and is missing some. Seen here are about 1,800,000 clones, about 95% observed once, and the top ten hold roughly 1%. CDR1 is SEHNR and CDR2 is FQNEAQ in the germline V gene (reference sequence). V lost 8 bases to trimming and J lost 4 bases, with 12 bases between them. This CDR3 region has 14 residues. The naive CD8 subset, CD45RO-negative cells positively selected for CCR7, excluded terminally differentiated effector memory CD45RA+ cells. V and J are TRBV7-9 and TRBJ1-6; maybe TRBD1 (5 bases). Sequencing used naive CD8+ T cells sorted from blood. This clonotype was obtained from a man younger than 35 in good health. The CDR3 sequence is CASSRAGYNSPLHF. The CDR3 coding sequence is TGTGCCAGCTCTAGAGCAGGGTATAATTCACCCCTCCACTTT.